This TCR beta chain derives from a study of T-cell reconstitution after alpha-beta-depleted transplantation in children. Study-level points and caveats: T-cell counts and diversity at one year post-transplant came mainly from newly produced T cells.

Researchers prepared the TCRbeta library using unique molecular identifiers, the study reports. TCRdb independently ran MiXCR on the PCR reads; one entry per CDR3 protein. Of more than 200,000 distinct CDR3 sequences in the sample, approximately 8% were seen once. V shed 1 base, J shed 3 bases, and the junction held 5 bases outside the gene matches. Per the germline V gene, CDR1 is MGHRA and CDR2 is YSYEKL. The CDR3 consists of 16 residues. In the case of this clonotype: The target antigen is unknown.

The material was PBMCs, mostly from graft donor cells, obtained 360 days after TCRalphabeta/CD19-depleted stem cell transplant. The chain carries TRBV4-1 and TRBJ2-7; 11 nucleotides agree with TRBD1. This clonotype was obtained from a male patient aged 2-15 years who had a stem cell transplant for acute myeloid leukemia, so the T cells may come from the graft donor. The CDR3 DNA follows: TGCGCCAGCAGCCAAGTTGGGACAGGGGGAGGCTACGAGCAGTACTTC. This codes for CASSQVGTGGGYEQYF.